The 15 T cell receptor beta chains below were found in one sample sequenced in a study of patients and donors after allogeneic stem cell transplantation. TCRdb re-derived calls from the RT-PCR reads in MiXCR, one entry per CDR3 protein. This table holds 150,000 to 250,000 distinct CDR3 sequences, 41% found once. Input material: blood, either unsorted or a sorted T cell fraction (not recorded which). These receptors all stem from a human donor who was either an allogeneic HSCT recipient or a stem cell or donor lymphocyte infusion donor (not recorded which). It is not recorded whose cells these are; they may come from a transplant donor.

The CDR3 here is CASSEQFSNQPQHF. CDR3 DNA: TGTGCCAGCAGTGAACAATTTAGCAATCAGCCCCAGCATTTT. This chain links TRBV6-4 with TRBJ1-5; no firm D call. Trimming left V 3 bases short and J 0 bases short, with 6 bases between. CDR1 and CDR2 (germline): MRHNA, SNTAGT. The CDR3 runs 14 residues.

This clonotype has just a few counts. This rearrangement joins TRBV12-3 or TRBV12-4 to TRBJ1-4; D uncertain. The CDR3 is made up of 13 amino acids. With 5 bases removed from V and 7 bases from J, the gap between germline ends came to 11 bases. The CDR3 is CASSQMGIEKLFF. The CDR3 DNA reads TGTGCCAGCAGTCAAATGGGAATTGAAAAACTGTTTTTT.

The chain couples TRBV12-3 or TRBV12-4 to TRBJ1-2; no firm D call. The ends were cut back, 6 bases at V and 8 bases at J, with 13 bases in the middle. This CDR3 is 12 amino acids long. CDR3 coding DNA: TGTGCCAGCAGGTACTGGCCCATAGGCTACACCTTC. Translating gives CASRYWPIGYTF.

This chain connects TRBV18 to TRBJ2-5, with 7 nucleotides matching TRBD2. V shed 1 base, J shed 5 bases, and the junction held 13 bases outside the gene matches. The germline CDR1 and CDR2 sequences are KGHSH and LQKENI. The CDR3 has 17 amino acids. The CDR3 bases are TGTGCCAGCTCACCACGAGAGGGCAGCGGGATATATGAGACCCAGTACTTC. Residues: CASSPREGSGIYETQYF.

This clonotype was recorded at least ten times. The genes are TRBV7-8 and TRBJ1-3; the D is unclear. The CDR3 is 15 amino acids. Trimming removed 1 base at V and 0 bases at J, with 7 bases between. Germline lookup yields CDR1 SGHVS and CDR2 FQNEAQ. The CDR3 nucleotides are TGTGCCAGCAGCTTAGACAACCACTCTGGAAACACCATATATTTT. This sequence encodes CASSLDNHSGNTIYF. The complete variable domain, with remaining parts taken from reference TRBV7-8 and TRBJ1-3, reads GAGVSQSPRYKVAKRGQDVALRCDPISGHVSLFWYQQALGQGPEFLTYFQNEAQLDKSGLPSDRFFAERPEGSVSTLKIQRTQQEDSAVYLCASSLDNHSGNTIYFGEGSWLTVV.

The rearrangement uses TRBV5-1 and TRBJ1-2; D might be TRBD1 (5 bases). The germline CDR1 and CDR2 sequences are SGHRS and YFSETQ. The length of the CDR3 is 13 residues. The germline V and J ends were trimmed by 5 bases and 8 bases, with 16 bases remaining between them. The CDR3, as DNA: TGCGCCAGCAGGGCCGGGACGGTGGAGGGCTACACCTTC. Translated, it gives CASRAGTVEGYTF. Based on the CDR3 plus reference TRBV5-1 and TRBJ1-2, the full variable domain is KAGVTQTPRYLIKTRGQQVTLSCSPISGHRSVSWYQQTPGQGLQFLFEYFSETQRNKGNFPGRFSGRQFSNSRSEMNVSTLELGDSALYLCASRAGTVEGYTFGSGTRLTVV.

This rearrangement joins TRBV7-9 to TRBJ2-7; D is uncertain. This CDR3 is built from 12 residues. V lost 3 bases to trimming and J lost 5 bases, with 8 bases between them. Germline V gives CDR1 SEHNR, CDR2 FQNEAQ (reference sequence). The CDR3 loop reads CASSFSLDEQYF. The CDR3 DNA reads as TGTGCCAGCAGCTTTAGTCTAGACGAGCAGTACTTC.

J is TRBJ2-7 and V is TRBV9; D call uncertain. CDR1 and CDR2 (germline): SGDLS, YYNGEE. The CDR3 loop spans 14 amino acids. The V and J ends lost 3 bases and 2 bases respectively, with 12 bases between them. DNA for the CDR3: TGTGCCAGCAGCGGGCCGGGCCTTGCCTACGAGCAGTACTTC. This translates into CASSGPGLAYEQYF.

CDR3 in amino acids: CASSRTRGLQNGPQHF. Written as DNA, the CDR3 is TGTGCCAGCAGCCGGACTCGGGGGTTACAAAATGGCCCCCAGCATTTT. V and J are TRBV12-3 or TRBV12-4 and TRBJ1-5, with D possibly matching TRBD1 (5 bases). V lost 6 bases and J lost 10, with 25 bases in between. This CDR3 region has 16 residues.

The V call is TRBV3-1, the J call TRBJ2-1; D is unresolved. Germline loops: CDR1 LGHDT, CDR2 YNNKEL (reference sequence). The CDR3 is made up of 16 amino acids. Deletions cut 0 bases from V and 9 bases from J, with 18 bases between. CDR3 nucleotide sequence: TGTGCCAGCAGCCAAGAGGAGAGCGCCCAAAAGTTTGAGCAGTTCTTC. This sequence encodes CASSQEESAQKFEQFF.

This chain joins TRBV6-2 or TRBV6-3 and TRBJ1-4; D may be TRBD1 (6 bases). This CDR3 is 16 amino acids long. V gave up 4 bases and J gave up 0 bases, with 12 bases separating them. Looked up from germline, CDR1 is MNHEY and CDR2 is SVGEGT. This CDR3 reads CASSFTGTTTNEKLFF. The CDR3 DNA reads TGTGCCAGCAGTTTTACAGGGACGACAACTAATGAAAAACTGTTTTTT.

Only a few counts were recorded for this clonotype. This chain uses TRBV5-5 with TRBJ1-1; tentatively, D is TRBD1 (5 bases). Trimming removed 3 bases at V and 7 bases at J, with 10 bases between. The CDR3 contains 12 residues. The germline V gene encodes CDR1 SGHKS and CDR2 YYEKEE (reference sequence). The CDR3 reads CASSYTGHEAFF. The CDR3 region has the DNA TGTGCCAGCAGCTATACGGGGCATGAAGCTTTCTTT.

This clonotype was found a few times. V gene TRBV5-1 combines with J gene TRBJ1-4; TRBD1 matches 7 bases. CDR1 is SGHRS and CDR2 is YFSETQ in the germline V gene. CDR3 length: 15 amino acids. Trimming cost V 4 bases and J 3 bases; bases outside gene matches: 6. The CDR3 sequence is CASSLTGLANEKLFF. The CDR3, as DNA: TGCGCCAGCAGCCTGACAGGGCTAGCTAATGAAAAACTGTTTTTT.

This clonotype has just a few counts. The chain recombines TRBV5-1 with TRBJ2-1; 8 bases agree with TRBD2. Trimming removed 0 bases from V and 4 bases from J; junction bases left unmatched: 3. CDR1 and CDR2 (germline): SGHRS, YFSETQ. The CDR3 totals 15 residues. The CDR3 DNA reads as TGCGCCAGCAGCTTGGTCGCTAGCGGGTACAATGAGCAGTTCTTC. Its protein is CASSLVASGYNEQFF.

This clonotype was recorded many times. This chain links TRBV12-3 or TRBV12-4 with TRBJ1-1, with 9 bases that match TRBD1. V was pared by 5 bases and J by 0 bases, with 10 bases of the junction left unmatched. The CDR3 contains 17 residues. In DNA form, the CDR3 reads TGTGCCAGCAGTCCTTTGGGGACAGGGCTCATGAACACTGAAGCTTTCTTT. Translated, it gives CASSPLGTGLMNTEAFF.